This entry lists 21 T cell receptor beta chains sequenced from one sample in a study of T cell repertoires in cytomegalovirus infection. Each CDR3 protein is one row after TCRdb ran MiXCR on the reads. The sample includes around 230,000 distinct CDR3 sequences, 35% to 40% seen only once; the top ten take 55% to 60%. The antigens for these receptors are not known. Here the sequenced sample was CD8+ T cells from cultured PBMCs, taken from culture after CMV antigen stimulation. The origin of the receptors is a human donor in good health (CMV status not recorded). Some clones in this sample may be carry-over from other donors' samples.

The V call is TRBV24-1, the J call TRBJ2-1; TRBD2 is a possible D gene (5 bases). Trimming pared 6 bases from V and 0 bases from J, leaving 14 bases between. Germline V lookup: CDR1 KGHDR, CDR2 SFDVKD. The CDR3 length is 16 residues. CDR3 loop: CATSPVSGPSYNEQFF. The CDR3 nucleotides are TGTGCCACCAGTCCCGTGAGCGGACCCTCCTACAATGAGCAGTTCTTC.

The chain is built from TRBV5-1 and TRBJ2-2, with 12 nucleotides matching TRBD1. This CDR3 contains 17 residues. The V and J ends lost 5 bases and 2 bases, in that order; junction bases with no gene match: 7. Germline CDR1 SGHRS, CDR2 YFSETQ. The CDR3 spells CASSHGTGGLNTGELFF. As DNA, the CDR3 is TGCGCCAGCAGTCACGGGACAGGGGGCCTAAACACCGGGGAGCTGTTTTTT.

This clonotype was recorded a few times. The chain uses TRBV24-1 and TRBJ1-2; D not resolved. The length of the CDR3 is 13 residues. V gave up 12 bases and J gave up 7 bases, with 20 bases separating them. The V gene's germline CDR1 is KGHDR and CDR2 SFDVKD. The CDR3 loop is CAPWSWSSAGYTF. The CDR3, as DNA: TGTGCCCCTTGGAGTTGGAGCTCTGCTGGCTACACCTTC.

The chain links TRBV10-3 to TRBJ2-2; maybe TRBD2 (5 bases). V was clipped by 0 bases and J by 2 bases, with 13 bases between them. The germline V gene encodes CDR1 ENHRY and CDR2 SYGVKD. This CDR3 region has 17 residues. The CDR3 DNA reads TGTGCCATCAGTGAGTCCCCTCGAGCGGACAACACCGGGGAGCTGTTTTTT. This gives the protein CAISESPRADNTGELFF.

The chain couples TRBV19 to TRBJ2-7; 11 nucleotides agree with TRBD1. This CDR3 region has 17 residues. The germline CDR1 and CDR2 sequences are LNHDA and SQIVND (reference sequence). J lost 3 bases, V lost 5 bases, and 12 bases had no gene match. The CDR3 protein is CASSSTGQGAAYYEQYF. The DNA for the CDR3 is TGTGCCAGTAGTTCCACCGGACAGGGGGCGGCATACTACGAGCAGTACTTC.

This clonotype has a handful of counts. The CDR3 protein is CASSPILRATYEQYF. CDR3 sequence (DNA): TGTGCCAGCAGTCCTATCCTCCGGGCCACCTACGAGCAGTACTTC. The chain is built from TRBV28 and TRBJ2-7; D is unresolved. The germline V gene encodes CDR1 MDHEN and CDR2 SYDVKM. The CDR3 has 15 amino acids. V was pared by 5 bases and J by 2 bases, with 16 bases between.

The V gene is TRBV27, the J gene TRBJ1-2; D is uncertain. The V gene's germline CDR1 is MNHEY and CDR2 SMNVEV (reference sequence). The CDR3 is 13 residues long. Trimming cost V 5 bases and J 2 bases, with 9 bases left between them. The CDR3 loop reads CASSPYKNYGYTF. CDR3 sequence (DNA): TGTGCCAGCAGTCCATACAAGAACTATGGCTACACCTTC.

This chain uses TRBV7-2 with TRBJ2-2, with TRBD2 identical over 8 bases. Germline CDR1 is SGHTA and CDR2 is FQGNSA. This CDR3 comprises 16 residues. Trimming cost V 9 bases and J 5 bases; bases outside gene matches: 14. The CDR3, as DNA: TGTGCCAGAACCGAACTACGGGGGGGCCTTACCGGGGAGCTGTTTTTT. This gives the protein CARTELRGGLTGELFF.

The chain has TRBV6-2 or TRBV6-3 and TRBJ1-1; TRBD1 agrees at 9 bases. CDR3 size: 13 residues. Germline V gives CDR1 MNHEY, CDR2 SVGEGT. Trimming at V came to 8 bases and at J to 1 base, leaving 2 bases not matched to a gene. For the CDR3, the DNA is TGTGCCAGCCGGGACAGGGCGAACACTGAAGCTTTCTTT. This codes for CASRDRANTEAFF.

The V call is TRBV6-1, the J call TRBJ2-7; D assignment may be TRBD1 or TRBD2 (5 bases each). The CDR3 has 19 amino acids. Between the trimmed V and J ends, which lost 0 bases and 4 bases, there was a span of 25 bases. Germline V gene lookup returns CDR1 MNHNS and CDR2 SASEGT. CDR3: CASSEAAHLRGADRYEQYF. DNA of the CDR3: TGTGCCAGCAGTGAAGCGGCACACCTGCGAGGGGCCGATAGGTACGAGCAGTACTTC.

The CDR3 bases are TGTGCCAGTAGTATAGCTGGGTATACCTACAATGAGCAGTTCTTC. This sequence encodes CASSIAGYTYNEQFF. J is TRBJ2-1 and V is TRBV19; D not certain. V gave up 1 base and J gave up 2 bases, with 9 bases separating them. Looked up from germline, CDR1 is LNHDA and CDR2 is SQIVND (reference sequence). CDR3 length equals 15 residues.

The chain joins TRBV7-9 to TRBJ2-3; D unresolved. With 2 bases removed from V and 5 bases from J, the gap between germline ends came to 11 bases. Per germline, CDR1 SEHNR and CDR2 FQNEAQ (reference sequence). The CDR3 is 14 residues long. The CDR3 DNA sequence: TGTGCCAGCAGCTTATCGGGCCCATTAGATACGCAGTATTTT. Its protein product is CASSLSGPLDTQYF.

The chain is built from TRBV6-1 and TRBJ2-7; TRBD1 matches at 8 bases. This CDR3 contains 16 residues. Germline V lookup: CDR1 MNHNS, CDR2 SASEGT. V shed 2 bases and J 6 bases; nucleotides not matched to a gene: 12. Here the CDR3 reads CASSETHLDRDSEQYF. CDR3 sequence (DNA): TGTGCCAGCAGTGAAACCCACCTGGACAGGGACAGCGAGCAGTACTTC.

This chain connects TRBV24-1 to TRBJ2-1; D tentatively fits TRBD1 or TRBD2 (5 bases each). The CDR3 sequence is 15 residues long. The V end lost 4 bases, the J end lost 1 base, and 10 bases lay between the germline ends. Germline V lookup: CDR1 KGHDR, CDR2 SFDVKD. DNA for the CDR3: TGTGCCACCAGTGACTCCGAGGGGTCCTACAATGAGCAGTTCTTC. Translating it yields CATSDSEGSYNEQFF.

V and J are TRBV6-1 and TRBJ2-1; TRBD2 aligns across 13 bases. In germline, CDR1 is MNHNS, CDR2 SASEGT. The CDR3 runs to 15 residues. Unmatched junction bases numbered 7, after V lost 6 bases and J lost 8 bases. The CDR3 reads CASRQTSGRADEQFF. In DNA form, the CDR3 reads TGTGCCAGCAGGCAAACTAGCGGGAGGGCCGATGAGCAGTTCTTC.

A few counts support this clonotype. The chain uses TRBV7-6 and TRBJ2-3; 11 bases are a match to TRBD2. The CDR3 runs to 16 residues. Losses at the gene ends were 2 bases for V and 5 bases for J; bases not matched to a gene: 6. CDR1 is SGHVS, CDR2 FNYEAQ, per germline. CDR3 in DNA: TGTGCCAGCAGCTTAAGTAGCGGGAGGGCCGTAGATACGCAGTATTTT. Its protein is CASSLSSGRAVDTQYF.

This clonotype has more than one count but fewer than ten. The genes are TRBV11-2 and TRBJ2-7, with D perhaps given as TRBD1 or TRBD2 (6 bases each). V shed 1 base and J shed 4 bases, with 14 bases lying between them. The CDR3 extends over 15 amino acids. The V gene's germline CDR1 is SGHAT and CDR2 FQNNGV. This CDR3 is CASSLGMGGGYEQYF. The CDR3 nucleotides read TGTGCCAGCAGCTTAGGTATGGGGGGCGGGTACGAGCAGTACTTC.

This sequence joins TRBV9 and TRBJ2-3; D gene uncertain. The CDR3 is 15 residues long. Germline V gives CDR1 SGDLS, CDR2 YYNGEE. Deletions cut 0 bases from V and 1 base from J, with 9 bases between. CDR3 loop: CASSVGPFRTDTQYF. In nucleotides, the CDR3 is TGTGCCAGCAGCGTAGGACCGTTTCGCACAGATACGCAGTATTTT.

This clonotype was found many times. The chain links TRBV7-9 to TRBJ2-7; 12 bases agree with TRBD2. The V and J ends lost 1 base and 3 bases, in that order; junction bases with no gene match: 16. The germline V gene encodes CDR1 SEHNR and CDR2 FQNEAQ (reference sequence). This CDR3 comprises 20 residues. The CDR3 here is CASSLERTSGINEGHYEQYF. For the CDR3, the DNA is TGTGCCAGCAGCTTAGAAAGGACTAGCGGGATAAACGAAGGCCACTACGAGCAGTACTTC.

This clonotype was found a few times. CDR3 protein: CASSEPIWADTQYF. The CDR3 bases are TGTGCCAGCAGTGAACCCATATGGGCAGATACGCAGTATTTT. The rearrangement links TRBV25-1 to TRBJ2-3; no reliable D call. CDR1 and CDR2 (germline): MGHDK, SYGVNS. V lost 2 bases, J lost 4 bases, and 10 bases lay in between. The CDR3 spans 14 residues.

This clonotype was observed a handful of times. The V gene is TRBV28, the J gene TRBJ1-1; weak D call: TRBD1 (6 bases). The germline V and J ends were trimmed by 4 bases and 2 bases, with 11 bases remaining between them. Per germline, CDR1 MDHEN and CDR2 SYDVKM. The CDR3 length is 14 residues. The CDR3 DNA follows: TGTGCCAGCAGTTCTCACAGGGTCAACACTGAAGCTTTCTTT. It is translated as CASSSHRVNTEAFF.